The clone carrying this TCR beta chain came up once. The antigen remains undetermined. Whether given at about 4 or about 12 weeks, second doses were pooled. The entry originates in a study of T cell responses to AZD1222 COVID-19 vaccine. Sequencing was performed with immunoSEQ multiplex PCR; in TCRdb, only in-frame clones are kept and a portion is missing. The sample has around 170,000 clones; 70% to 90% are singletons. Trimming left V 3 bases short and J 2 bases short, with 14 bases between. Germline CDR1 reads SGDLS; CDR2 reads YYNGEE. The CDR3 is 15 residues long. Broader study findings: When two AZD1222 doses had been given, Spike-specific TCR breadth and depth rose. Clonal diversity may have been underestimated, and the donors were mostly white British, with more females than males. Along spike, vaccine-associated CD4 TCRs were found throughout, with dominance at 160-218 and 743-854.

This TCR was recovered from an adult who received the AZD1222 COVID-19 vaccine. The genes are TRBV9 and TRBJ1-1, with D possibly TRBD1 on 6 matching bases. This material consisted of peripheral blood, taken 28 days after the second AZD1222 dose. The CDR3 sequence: CASSEGVWGNTEAFF. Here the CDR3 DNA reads TGTGCCAGCAGCGAGGGGGTGTGGGGAAACACTGAAGCTTTCTTT.